A single sample gave rise to the 22 T cell receptor beta chains below, sequenced in a study of CD4 T cells in relation to SARS-CoV-2 and coronaviruses (dated by TCRdb to the early 2020s). What these receptors recognize is not known. To prepare the library, the immunoSEQ multiplex PCR assay was applied. Here the immuneACCESS table is served through TCRdb, limited to in-frame sequences with V and J called. Missing clones are a known gap in these copies; in checked studies unresolved V genes cover under half, and the rest lacks a known reason. The sample profile shows some 40,000 clones; approximately 80% of them were found once. The top ten hold over 20% of the sample. Material: memory CD4+ T cells from PBMCs, cultured in vitro. In the paper's terms, the cell subset or site label means: memory (non-naive) CD4+ T cells. The receptors were sampled from an adult with COVID-19.

The rearrangement links TRBV28 to TRBJ2-1; D ambiguous. V shed 4 bases and J shed 2 bases, with 15 bases lying between them. From germline, CDR1 is MDHEN and CDR2 SYDVKM. The CDR3 consists of 16 residues. The CDR3: CASSSHVPGAYNEQFF. The CDR3 DNA reads TGTGCCAGCAGTTCGCATGTTCCTGGGGCCTACAATGAGCAGTTCTTC.

This clone was picked up one time. CDR3 sequence reads: CASSTGGTGLVHNEQFF. CDR3 DNA: TGTGCCAGCAGCACGGGTGGCACGGGACTCGTCCACAATGAGCAGTTCTTC. The gene calls are TRBV7-6 and TRBJ2-1, with D possibly matching TRBD2 (6 bases). V was trimmed by 5 bases and J by 5 bases, leaving 22 bases between them. Germline CDR1 is SGHVS and CDR2 is FNYEAQ. This CDR3 is 17 amino acids long.

This sequence joins TRBV29-1 and TRBJ2-5; 7 nucleotides align to TRBD2. Germline V gene data show CDR1 as SQVTM and CDR2 as ANQGSEA. J gave up 4 bases and V 5 bases, and 7 bases lay outside the gene matches. The CDR3 covers 13 residues. The CDR3 loop is CSVPGRPGETQYF. CDR3 in DNA: TGCAGCGTTCCCGGGAGGCCGGGAGAGACCCAGTACTTC.

The chain uses TRBV4-1 and TRBJ2-7; no clear D. There are 11 residues in the CDR3. V lost 2 bases and J lost 4, with 3 bases in between. Germline V gene data show CDR1 as MGHRA and CDR2 as YSYEKL. CDR3 coding DNA: TGCGCCAGCAGCCAATTTTACGAGCAGTACTTC. It codes for CASSQFYEQYF.

The rearrangement links TRBV6-6 to TRBJ1-5; D might be TRBD1 (6 bases). The length of the CDR3 is 14 residues. The germline gives CDR1 MNHNY, CDR2 SVGAGI (reference sequence). V lost 0 bases and J lost 5, with 8 bases in between. The CDR3 loop is CASSYSGADQPQHF. The CDR3 nucleotides read TGTGCCAGCAGTTACTCGGGGGCGGATCAGCCCCAGCATTTT.

The genes are TRBV5-4 and TRBJ2-7, with D perhaps matching TRBD2 (6 bases). There are 14 residues in the CDR3. Trimming took 4 bases from V and 3 from J, leaving 14 bases between them. Germline V gene sequence: CDR1 SGHNT, CDR2 YYREEE (reference sequence). The CDR3 DNA sequence: TGTGCCAGCAGCCCGGCGGGGTCTCGCTACGAGCAGTACTTC. This codes for CASSPAGSRYEQYF.

This clone was picked up one time. The rearrangement links TRBV18 to TRBJ1-5; 8 positions agree with TRBD1. The CDR3 runs to 15 residues. Germline V lookup: CDR1 KGHSH, CDR2 LQKENI. Trimming at V came to 6 bases and at J to 2 bases, leaving 6 bases not matched to a gene. CDR3 in amino acids: CASSARDRRNQPQHF. The CDR3 DNA sequence: TGTGCCAGCTCCGCCCGGGACAGGCGCAATCAGCCCCAGCATTTT.

The chain is built from TRBV24-1 and TRBJ2-3, with D unclear. This CDR3 has 15 residues. Trimming removed 4 bases from V and 1 base from J, with 11 bases in between. Looked up from germline, CDR1 is KGHDR and CDR2 is SFDVKD. This CDR3 reads CATSDGQLRTDTQYF. In DNA form, the CDR3 reads TGTGCCACCAGTGACGGGCAGCTCCGCACAGATACGCAGTATTTT.

This chain joins TRBV5-1 and TRBJ2-7, with D possibly being TRBD1 (6 bases). Germline CDR1 is SGHRS and CDR2 is YFSETQ. V shed 3 bases and J shed 6 bases, with 13 bases lying between them. The CDR3 loop spans 13 amino acids. In DNA, the CDR3 is TGCGCCAGCAGCTCAGGGGTGGAAAGCGAGCAGTACTTC. Its translation: CASSSGVESEQYF.

This clone has just one count. The V call is TRBV10-2, the J call TRBJ2-7; no firm D call. CDR1 and CDR2 from the germline V gene are WSHSY and SAAADI. This CDR3 has 14 amino acids. With 3 bases removed from V and 3 bases from J, the gap between germline ends came to 12 bases. The CDR3 DNA sequence: TGCGCCAGCAGTGAAGTCGGCCAAATCTACGAGCAGTACTTC. Encoded protein: CASSEVGQIYEQYF.

J is TRBJ1-1 and V is TRBV6-5; maybe TRBD1 (5 bases). The CDR3 totals 15 residues. Trimming took 0 bases from V and 8 from J, leaving 16 bases between them. Germline V gene lookup returns CDR1 MNHEY and CDR2 SVGAGI. Written as DNA, the CDR3 is TGTGCCAGCAGTTACTCGTCAGGAGGGGTTGTAGAAGCTTTCTTT. Translating it yields CASSYSSGGVVEAFF.

The V gene is TRBV24-1, the J gene TRBJ2-5; possible D gene TRBD2, 6 bases. The germline CDR1 and CDR2 sequences are KGHDR and SFDVKD. V was pared by 10 bases and J by 5 bases, with 19 bases between. The CDR3 consists of 14 residues. The CDR3 sequence: CATAPGLSVETQYF. The CDR3 DNA follows: TGTGCCACAGCCCCGGGACTTTCGGTCGAGACCCAGTACTTC.

This clone showed up just once. The chain combines TRBV29-1 with TRBJ1-1, with a possible D match to TRBD1 (5 bases). The CDR3 is 12 amino acids. Deletions cut 7 bases from V and 5 bases from J, with 14 bases between. Germline values: CDR1 SQVTM, CDR2 ANQGSEA. The CDR3 bases are TGCAGCGGTACCCTACAGGCAACTGAAGCTTTCTTT. This codes for CSGTLQATEAFF.

As regards this clone: This specimen includes other DNA sequences encoding the same CDR3. V usage is TRBV5-1 and J usage is TRBJ2-7, with a possible D match to TRBD1 (6 bases). The CDR3 covers 13 residues. Germline V gene lookup returns CDR1 SGHRS and CDR2 YFSETQ. The V end was cut by 0 bases, the J end by 2 bases, with 6 bases between. The CDR3 DNA follows: TGCGCCAGCAGCTTGGACAGGGCCTACGAGCAGTACTTC. It yields the protein CASSLDRAYEQYF.

This clone has a single count. CDR3 bases: TGTGCCAGCAGCTTTCCCGAGCCTGAGGGGGATACGCAGTATTTT. The encoded protein is CASSFPEPEGDTQYF. V usage is TRBV5-6 and J usage is TRBJ2-3; D is possibly TRBD1 or TRBD2 (5 bases each). Germline V CDR1 and CDR2: SGHDT, YYEEEE. The ends were cut back, 2 bases at V and 6 bases at J, with 16 bases in the middle. The CDR3 runs to 15 residues.

Here the CDR3 reads CASSLDPRGTQYF. CDR3 nucleotides: TGTGCCAGCAGTTTAGACCCACGGGGTACGCAGTATTTT. This rearrangement joins TRBV27 to TRBJ2-3; D may be TRBD2 (5 bases). This CDR3 region has 13 residues. V gave up 2 bases and J gave up 8 bases, with 11 bases separating them. The germline gives CDR1 MNHEY, CDR2 SMNVEV (reference sequence).

The V gene is TRBV18, the J gene TRBJ1-1; 7 nucleotides match TRBD1. CDR1 KGHSH and CDR2 LQKENI come from the germline V gene. CDR3 length equals 13 residues. With V trimmed by 5 bases and J by 11 bases, 11 bases remained unmatched. This chain's CDR3 is CASSKGAGRDAFF. The CDR3 DNA reads TGTGCCAGCTCAAAGGGGGCAGGCCGGGATGCTTTCTTT.

This clone came up a few times. This sequence joins TRBV5-1 and TRBJ2-4; 10 nucleotides agree with TRBD1. The CDR3 spans 16 residues. Germline CDR1 reads SGHRS; CDR2 reads YFSETQ. V was pared by 2 bases and J by 3 bases, with 5 bases of the junction left unmatched. The CDR3 DNA sequence: TGCGCCAGCAGCTTAGGGGACAGGGGAGACAAAAACATTCAGTACTTC. This sequence encodes CASSLGDRGDKNIQYF.

V and J are TRBV6-5 and TRBJ1-5; D perhaps matches TRBD1 (5 bases). V dropped 7 bases and J dropped 0 bases, with 13 bases sitting between them. Germline CDR1 reads MNHEY; CDR2 reads SVGAGI. The CDR3 runs to 15 residues. Here the CDR3 DNA reads TGTGCCAGCAAACGGGACGGCTATAGCAATCAGCCCCAGCATTTT. Residues: CASKRDGYSNQPQHF.

The chain is built from TRBV7-6 and TRBJ2-3; 9 bases agree with TRBD2. The CDR3 length is 15 residues. With V trimmed by 5 bases and J by 4 bases, 7 bases remained unmatched. In germline, CDR1 is SGHVS, CDR2 FNYEAQ. The CDR3 protein is CASSPGTSLSDTQYF. For the CDR3, the DNA is TGTGCCAGCAGCCCCGGGACTAGCTTGTCAGATACGCAGTATTTT.

CDR3 loop: CASTTGTSGKDTQYF. The CDR3 coding sequence is TGTGCCAGCACCACCGGGACTAGCGGGAAGGATACGCAGTATTTT. V and J are TRBV27 and TRBJ2-3; 13 bases map to TRBD2. Trimming took 7 bases from V and 6 from J; bases not matched to a gene: 7. This CDR3 region has 15 residues. Germline V gene lookup returns CDR1 MNHEY and CDR2 SMNVEV (reference sequence).

This clone turned up a few times. V is TRBV6-1 and J is TRBJ2-3; 12 nucleotides match TRBD2. Germline-derived CDR1 and CDR2 are MNHNS and SASEGT. V lost 3 bases, J lost 4 bases, and 2 bases stayed unmatched. The CDR3 runs to 15 residues. As DNA, the CDR3 is TGTGCCAGCAGTGACCTAGCGGGAGGGCCAGATACGCAGTATTTT. As protein: CASSDLAGGPDTQYF.